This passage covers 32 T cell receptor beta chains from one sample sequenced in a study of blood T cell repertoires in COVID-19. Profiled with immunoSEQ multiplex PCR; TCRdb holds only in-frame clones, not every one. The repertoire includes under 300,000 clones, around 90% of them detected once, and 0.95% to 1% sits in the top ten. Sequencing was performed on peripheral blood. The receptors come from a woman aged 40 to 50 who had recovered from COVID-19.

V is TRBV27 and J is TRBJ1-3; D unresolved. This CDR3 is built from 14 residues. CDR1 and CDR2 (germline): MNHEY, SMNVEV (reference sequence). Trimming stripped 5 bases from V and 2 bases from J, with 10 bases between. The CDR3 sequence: CASSPGGTGNTIYF. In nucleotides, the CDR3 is TGTGCCAGCAGTCCGGGAGGGACTGGAAACACCATATATTTT.

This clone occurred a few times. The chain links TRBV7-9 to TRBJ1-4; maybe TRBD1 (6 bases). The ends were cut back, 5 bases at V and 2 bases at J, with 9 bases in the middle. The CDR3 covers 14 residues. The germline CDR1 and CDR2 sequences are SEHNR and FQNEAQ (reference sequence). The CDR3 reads CASSEQGTNEKLFF. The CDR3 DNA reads TGTGCCAGCAGCGAACAGGGTACTAATGAAAAACTGTTTTTT.

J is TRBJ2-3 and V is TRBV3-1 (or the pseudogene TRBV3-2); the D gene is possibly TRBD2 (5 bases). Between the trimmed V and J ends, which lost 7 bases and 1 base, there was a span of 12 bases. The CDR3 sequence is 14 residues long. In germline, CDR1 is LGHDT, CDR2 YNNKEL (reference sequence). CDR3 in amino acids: CASNPSSRTDTQYF. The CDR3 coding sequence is TGTGCCAGCAACCCTAGCAGTCGCACAGATACGCAGTATTTT.

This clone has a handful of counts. DNA for the CDR3: TGTGCCAGCAGCCCCTTCCCCGGGGAAGCTTTCTTT. Its protein product is CASSPFPGEAFF. The V call is TRBV11-2, the J call TRBJ1-1; D is unclear. This CDR3 has 12 residues. Trimming stripped 5 bases from V and 8 bases from J, with 12 bases between. The germline CDR1 and CDR2 sequences are SGHAT and FQNNGV. The entire variable domain, with the rest obtained from reference TRBV11-2 and TRBJ1-1, is as follows: EAGVAQSPRYKIIEKRQSVAFWCNPISGHATLYWYQQILGQGPKLLIQFQNNGVVDDSQLPKDRFSAERLKGVDSTLKIQPAKLEDSAVYLCASSPFPGEAFFGQGTRLTVV.

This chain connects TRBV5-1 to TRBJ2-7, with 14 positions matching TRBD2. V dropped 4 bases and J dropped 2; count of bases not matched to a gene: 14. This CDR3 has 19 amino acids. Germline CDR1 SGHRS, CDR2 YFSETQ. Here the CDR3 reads CASSPAGTSGSRAAYEQYF. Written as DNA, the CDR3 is TGCGCCAGCAGCCCCGCCGGGACTAGCGGGAGTCGGGCGGCCTACGAGCAGTACTTC.

CDR3 amino acids: CAWRSNSNQPQHF. CDR3 sequence (DNA): TGTGCCTGGCGGTCAAATAGCAATCAGCCCCAGCATTTT. The chain joins TRBV30 to TRBJ1-5; D not resolved. The CDR3 extends over 13 amino acids. Germline CDR1 GTSNPN, CDR2 SVGIG (reference sequence). V shed 5 bases and J shed 0 bases, with 8 bases lying between them. The variable domain in full, completed from reference TRBV30 and TRBJ1-5, reads SQTIHQWPATLVQPVGSPLSLECTVEGTSNPNLYWYRQAAGRGLQLLFYSVGIGQISSEVPQNLSASRPQDRQFILSSKKLLLSDSGFYLCAWRSNSNQPQHFGDGTRLSIL.

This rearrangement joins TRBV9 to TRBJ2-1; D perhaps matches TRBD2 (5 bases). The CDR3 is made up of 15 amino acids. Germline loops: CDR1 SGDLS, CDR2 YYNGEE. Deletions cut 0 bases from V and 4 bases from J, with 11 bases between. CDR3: CASSVGLAHYNEQFF. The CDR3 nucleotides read TGTGCCAGCAGCGTAGGGCTAGCCCATTACAATGAGCAGTTCTTC.

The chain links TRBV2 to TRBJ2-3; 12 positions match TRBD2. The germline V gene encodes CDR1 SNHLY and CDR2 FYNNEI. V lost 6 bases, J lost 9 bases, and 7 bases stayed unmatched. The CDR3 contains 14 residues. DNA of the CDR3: TGTGCCAGCAGGCTAGCGGGAGGGCCAGGGACGCAGTATTTT. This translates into CASRLAGGPGTQYF.

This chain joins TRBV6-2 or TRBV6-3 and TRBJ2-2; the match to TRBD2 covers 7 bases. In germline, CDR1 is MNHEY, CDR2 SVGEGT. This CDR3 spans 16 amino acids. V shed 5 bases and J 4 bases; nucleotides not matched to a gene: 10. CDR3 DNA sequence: TGTGCCAGCAGTCCCGTGGCGGGAGTGGGCACCGGGGAGCTGTTTTTT. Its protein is CASSPVAGVGTGELFF.

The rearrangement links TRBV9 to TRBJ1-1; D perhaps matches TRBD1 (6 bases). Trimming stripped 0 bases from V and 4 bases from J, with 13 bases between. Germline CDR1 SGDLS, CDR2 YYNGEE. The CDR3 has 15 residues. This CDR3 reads CASSVVGGAGTEAFF. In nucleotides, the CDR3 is TGTGCCAGCAGCGTAGTTGGGGGCGCGGGCACTGAAGCTTTCTTT.

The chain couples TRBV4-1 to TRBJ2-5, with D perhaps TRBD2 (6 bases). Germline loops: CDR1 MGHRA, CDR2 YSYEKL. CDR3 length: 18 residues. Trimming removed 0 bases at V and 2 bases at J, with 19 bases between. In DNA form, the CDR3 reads TGCGCCAGCAGCCAAGATGAGCCGCTATCTAGCGAACAAGAGACCCAGTACTTC. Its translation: CASSQDEPLSSEQETQYF.

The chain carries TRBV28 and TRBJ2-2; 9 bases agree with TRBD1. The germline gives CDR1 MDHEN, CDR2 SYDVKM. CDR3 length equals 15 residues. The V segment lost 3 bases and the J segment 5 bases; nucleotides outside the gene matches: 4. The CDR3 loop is CASSLGTGRTGELFF. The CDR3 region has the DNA TGTGCCAGCAGTTTGGGGACAGGGAGAACCGGGGAGCTGTTTTTT.

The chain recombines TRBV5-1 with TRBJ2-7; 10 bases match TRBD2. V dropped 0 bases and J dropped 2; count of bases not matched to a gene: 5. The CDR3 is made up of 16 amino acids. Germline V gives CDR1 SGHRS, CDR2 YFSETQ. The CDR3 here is CASSLGGSGRTYEQYF. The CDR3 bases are TGCGCCAGCAGCTTGGGGGGTAGCGGGAGGACCTACGAGCAGTACTTC.

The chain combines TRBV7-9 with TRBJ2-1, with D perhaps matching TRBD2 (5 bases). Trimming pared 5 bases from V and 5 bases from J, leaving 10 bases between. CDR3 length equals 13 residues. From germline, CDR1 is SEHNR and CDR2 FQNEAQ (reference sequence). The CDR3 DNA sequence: TGTGCCAGCAGCCGCGGGTCCAACAATGAGCAGTTCTTC. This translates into CASSRGSNNEQFF.

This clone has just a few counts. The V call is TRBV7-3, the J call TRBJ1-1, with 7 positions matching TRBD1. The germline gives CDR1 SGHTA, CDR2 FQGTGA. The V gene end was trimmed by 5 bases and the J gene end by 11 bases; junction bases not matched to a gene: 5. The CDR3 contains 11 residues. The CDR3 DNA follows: TGTGCCAGCAGCCCAGGACAGGTGGCTTTCTTT. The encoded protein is CASSPGQVAFF.

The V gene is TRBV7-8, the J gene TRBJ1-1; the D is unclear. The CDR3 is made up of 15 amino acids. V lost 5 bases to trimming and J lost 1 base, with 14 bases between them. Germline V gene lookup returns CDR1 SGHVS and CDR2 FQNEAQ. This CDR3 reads CASSHEALRNTEAFF. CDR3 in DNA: TGTGCCAGCAGCCACGAGGCCCTTAGGAACACTGAAGCTTTCTTT.

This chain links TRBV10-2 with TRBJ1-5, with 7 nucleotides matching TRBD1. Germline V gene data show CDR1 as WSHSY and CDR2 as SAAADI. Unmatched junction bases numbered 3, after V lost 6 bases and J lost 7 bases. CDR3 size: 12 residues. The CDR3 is CASRDRAQPQHF. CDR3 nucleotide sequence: TGCGCCAGCAGAGACAGGGCCCAGCCCCAGCATTTT.

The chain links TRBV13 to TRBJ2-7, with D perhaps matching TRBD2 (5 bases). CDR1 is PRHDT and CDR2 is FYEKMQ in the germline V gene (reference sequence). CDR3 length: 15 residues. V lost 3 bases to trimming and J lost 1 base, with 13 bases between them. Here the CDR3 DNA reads TGTGCCAGCAGCTTGGGCAGCGGCGGTTCCTACGAGCAGTACTTC. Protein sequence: CASSLGSGGSYEQYF.

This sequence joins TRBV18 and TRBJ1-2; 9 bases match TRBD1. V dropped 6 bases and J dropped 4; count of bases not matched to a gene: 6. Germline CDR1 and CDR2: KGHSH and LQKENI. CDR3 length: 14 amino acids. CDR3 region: CASSPGTGIYGYTF. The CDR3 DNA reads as TGTGCCAGCTCGCCCGGGACAGGGATCTATGGCTACACCTTC.

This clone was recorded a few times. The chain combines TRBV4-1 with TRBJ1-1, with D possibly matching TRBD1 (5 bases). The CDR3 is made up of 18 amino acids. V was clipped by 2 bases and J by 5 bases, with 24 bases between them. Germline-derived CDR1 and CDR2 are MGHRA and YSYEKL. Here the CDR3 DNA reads TGCGCCAGCAGCCAAACCAATTCCGGCCGTCCGGGGGGGACTGAAGCTTTCTTT. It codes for CASSQTNSGRPGGTEAFF.

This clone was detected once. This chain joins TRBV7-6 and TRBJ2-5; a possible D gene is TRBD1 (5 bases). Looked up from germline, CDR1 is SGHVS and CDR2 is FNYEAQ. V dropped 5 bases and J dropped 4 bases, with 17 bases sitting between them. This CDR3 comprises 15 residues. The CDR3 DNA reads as TGTGCCAGCAGCGCAGGACCCACAGGTCGAGAGACCCAGTACTTC. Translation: CASSAGPTGRETQYF.

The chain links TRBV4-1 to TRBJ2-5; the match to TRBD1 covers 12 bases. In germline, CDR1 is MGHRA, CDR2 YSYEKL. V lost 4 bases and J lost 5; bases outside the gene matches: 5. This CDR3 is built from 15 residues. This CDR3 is CASSPGQGAWETQYF. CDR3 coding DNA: TGCGCCAGCAGCCCGGGACAGGGGGCTTGGGAGACCCAGTACTTC.

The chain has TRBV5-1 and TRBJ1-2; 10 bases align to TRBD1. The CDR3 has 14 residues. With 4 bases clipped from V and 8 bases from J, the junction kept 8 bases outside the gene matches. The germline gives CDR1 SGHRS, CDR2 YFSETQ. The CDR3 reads CASSTGTGAQGYTF. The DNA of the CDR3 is TGCGCCAGCAGCACCGGGACAGGGGCTCAAGGCTACACCTTC.

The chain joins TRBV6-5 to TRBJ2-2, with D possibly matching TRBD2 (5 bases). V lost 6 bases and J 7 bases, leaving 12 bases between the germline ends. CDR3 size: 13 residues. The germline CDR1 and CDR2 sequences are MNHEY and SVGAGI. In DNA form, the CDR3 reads TGTGCCAGCAGCGCCCGCCGGGACGGGGAGCTGTTTTTT. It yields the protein CASSARRDGELFF.

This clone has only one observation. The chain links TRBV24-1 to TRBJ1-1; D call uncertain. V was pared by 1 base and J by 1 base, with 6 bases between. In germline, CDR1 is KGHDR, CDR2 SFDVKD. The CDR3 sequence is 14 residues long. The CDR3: CATSDFTANTEAFF. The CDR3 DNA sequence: TGTGCCACCAGTGATTTCACAGCGAACACTGAAGCTTTCTTT.

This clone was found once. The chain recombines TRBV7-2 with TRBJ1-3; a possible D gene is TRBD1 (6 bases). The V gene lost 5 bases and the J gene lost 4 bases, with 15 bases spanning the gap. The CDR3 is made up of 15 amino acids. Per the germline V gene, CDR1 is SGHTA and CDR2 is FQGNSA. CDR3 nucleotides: TGTGCCAGCAGCACAACAACAGGGCCAGGAAACACCATATATTTT. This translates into CASSTTTGPGNTIYF.

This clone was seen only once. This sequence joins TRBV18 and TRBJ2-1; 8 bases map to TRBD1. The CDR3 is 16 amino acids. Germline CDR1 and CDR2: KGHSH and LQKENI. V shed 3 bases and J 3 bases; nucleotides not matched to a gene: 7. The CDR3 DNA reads TGTGCCAGCTCACCTACGACAGGGGCTTACTACAATGAGCAGTTCTTC. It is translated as CASSPTTGAYYNEQFF.

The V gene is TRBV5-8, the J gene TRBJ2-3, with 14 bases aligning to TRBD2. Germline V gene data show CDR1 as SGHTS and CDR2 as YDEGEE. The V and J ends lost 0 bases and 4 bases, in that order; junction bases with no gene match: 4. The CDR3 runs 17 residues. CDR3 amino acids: CASSLGRLAGGADTQYF. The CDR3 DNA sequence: TGTGCCAGCAGCTTGGGCCGACTAGCGGGAGGGGCAGATACGCAGTATTTT.

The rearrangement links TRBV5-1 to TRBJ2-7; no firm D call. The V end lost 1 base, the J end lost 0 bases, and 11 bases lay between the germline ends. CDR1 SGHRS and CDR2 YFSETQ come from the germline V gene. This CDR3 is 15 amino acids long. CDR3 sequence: CASSLWQVSSYEQYF. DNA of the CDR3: TGCGCCAGCAGCTTGTGGCAGGTGAGCTCCTACGAGCAGTACTTC.

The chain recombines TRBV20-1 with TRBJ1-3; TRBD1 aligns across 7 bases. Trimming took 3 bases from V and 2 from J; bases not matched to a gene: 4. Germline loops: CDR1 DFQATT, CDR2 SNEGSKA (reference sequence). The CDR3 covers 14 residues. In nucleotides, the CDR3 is TGCAGTGCTAGTTGGCAGGGGGCTGGAAACACCATATATTTT. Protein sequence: CSASWQGAGNTIYF.

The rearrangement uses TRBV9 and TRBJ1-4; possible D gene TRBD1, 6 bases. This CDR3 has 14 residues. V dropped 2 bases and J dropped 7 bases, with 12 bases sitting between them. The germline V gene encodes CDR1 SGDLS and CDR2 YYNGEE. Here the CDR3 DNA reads TGTGCCAGCAGCGTGGGGGCCCTCTCTGAAAAACTGTTTTTT. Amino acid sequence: CASSVGALSEKLFF. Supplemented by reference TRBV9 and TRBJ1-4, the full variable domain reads DSGVTQTPKHLITATGQRVTLRCSPRSGDLSVYWYQQSLDQGLQFLIQYYNGEERAKGNILERFSAQQFPDLHSELNLSSLELGDSALYFCASSVGALSEKLFFGSGTQLSVL.

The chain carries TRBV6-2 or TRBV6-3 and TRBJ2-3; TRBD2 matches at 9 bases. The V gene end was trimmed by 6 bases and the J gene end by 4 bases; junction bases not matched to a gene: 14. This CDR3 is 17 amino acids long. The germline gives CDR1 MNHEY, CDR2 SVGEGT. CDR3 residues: CASSQRHGTSRADTQYF. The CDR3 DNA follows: TGTGCCAGCAGCCAACGACATGGGACTAGCCGGGCAGATACGCAGTATTTT.